The sequence of this T cell receptor beta chain was determined in a study of T cells in women clearing cervical HPV infection. As to this clone: The read ends 3 residues before the CDR3 terminus; that terminus is restored from the germline J gene.

The table came from immunoSEQ multiplex PCR; TCRdb's copy has only in-frame clones and leaves some out. The sample features 40,000 to 55,000 clones, with 0.95% to 1% in its top ten. Germline CDR1 is LNHDA and CDR2 is SQIVND (reference sequence). This CDR3 has 13 amino acids. Between the trimmed V and J ends, which lost 2 bases and 5 bases, there was a span of 7 bases. The receptor was isolated from a woman between 18 and 69 years old with a cervical HPV16 infection that either progressed to CIN3+ or cleared (not recorded which). Sequencing was performed on blood buffy coat. V and J are TRBV19 and TRBJ2-4; D is uncertain. CDR3 in amino acids: CASSIQAQNIQYF. Incomplete CDR3 DNA: TGTGCCAGTAGTATACAGGCCCAAAACATT.